Listed below are T cell receptor beta chains from one sample, sequenced in a study of T-cell memory formation after mild COVID-19. TCRdb ran MiXCR on the 5' RACE reads and lists one entry per CDR3 protein. The top ten hold just under 45% of the sample, which has under 50,000 distinct CDR3 sequences, 25% to 30% seen once. The sample taken for sequencing was PBMCs or a T cell subset sorted from them (not recorded which). All receptors derive from a man younger than 35 who had mild COVID-19 (a few samples of this study predate the infection). Cell type and time point are not known. CDR3s include the opening cysteine and the closing phenylalanine or tryptophan. The D gene is left open where the match is weak. Some rows mark clone size as missing; the rest say once, few, many or name a class of expanded clone.

V gene: TRBV4-2; J gene: TRBJ2-5; D gene: .; clone size: .; CDR3 DNA: TGTGCCAGCAGCCAAGCTCAAGAGACCCAGTACTTC; CDR3 protein: CASSQAQETQYF
V gene: TRBV11-2; J gene: TRBJ2-3; D gene: TRBD1; clone size: .; CDR3 DNA: TGTGCCAGCAGCTTCCGGGACAGGGCCACAGATACGCAGTATTTT; CDR3 protein: CASSFRDRATDTQYF
V gene: TRBV12-3/TRBV12-4; J gene: TRBJ1-2; D gene: TRBD1; clone size: .; CDR3 DNA: TGTGCCAGCAGTTTCACTGGGACAGATGGCTACACCTTC; CDR3 protein: CASSFTGTDGYTF
V gene: TRBV7-9; J gene: TRBJ2-3; D gene: TRBD2; clone size: .; CDR3 DNA: TGTGCCAGCAGCTTAGTACTAGCGGGGGTCAATACGCAGTATTTT; CDR3 protein: CASSLVLAGVNTQYF
V gene: TRBV20-1; J gene: TRBJ1-6; D gene: TRBD1; clone size: .; CDR3 DNA: TGCAGTGCTAGAGTTCCGGACAGGGTCTACAGAAGAGGAAGGGCCCTCCACTTT; CDR3 protein: CSARVPDRVYRRGRALHF
V gene: TRBV4-3; J gene: TRBJ2-5; D gene: TRBD2; clone size: few; CDR3 DNA: TGCGCCAGCAGCCAAGGGACTAGCCAAGAGACCCAGTACTTC; CDR3 protein: CASSQGTSQETQYF
V gene: TRBV24-1; J gene: TRBJ2-7; D gene: .; clone size: .; CDR3 DNA: TGTGCCACCAGCATACAGGAATCGTTCTACGAGCAGTACTTC; CDR3 protein: CATSIQESFYEQYF
V gene: TRBV6-2/TRBV6-3; J gene: TRBJ2-5; D gene: .; clone size: few; CDR3 DNA: TGTGCCAGCAGTTACCCGGGACGTAGGATGGAGACCCAGTACTTC; CDR3 protein: CASSYPGRRMETQYF
V gene: TRBV10-3; J gene: TRBJ2-1; D gene: TRBD2; clone size: few; CDR3 DNA: TGTGCCATCAGTGAGGGTAGCGGGGGGGACATGTTGAAGAATGAGCAGTTCTTC; CDR3 protein: CAISEGSGGDMLKNEQFF
V gene: TRBV4-3; J gene: TRBJ1-2; D gene: .; clone size: few; CDR3 DNA: TGCGCCAGCAGCCAAGGAGGGGGTTATGGCTACACCTTC; CDR3 protein: CASSQGGGYGYTF
V gene: TRBV7-6; J gene: TRBJ2-4; D gene: .; clone size: few; CDR3 DNA: TGTGCCAGCAGCTTAGCGTGGGGGCCCAAAAACATTCAGTACTTC; CDR3 protein: CASSLAWGPKNIQYF
V gene: TRBV29-1; J gene: TRBJ1-2; D gene: .; clone size: .; CDR3 DNA: TGCAGCGTTGAGGCAGACTATGGCTACACCTTC; CDR3 protein: CSVEADYGYTF
V gene: TRBV9; J gene: TRBJ2-1; D gene: TRBD2; clone size: .; CDR3 DNA: TGTGCCAGCAGCCCCTCGACTAGCGGGGGTACCAAGAATTACAATGAGCAGTTCTTC; CDR3 protein: CASSPSTSGGTKNYNEQFF
V gene: TRBV7-3; J gene: TRBJ2-7; D gene: .; clone size: many; CDR3 DNA: TGTGCCAGCAGCTTATCAGCGGGCCCCTACGAGCAGTACTTC; CDR3 protein: CASSLSAGPYEQYF
V gene: TRBV5-1; J gene: TRBJ2-5; D gene: .; clone size: .; CDR3 DNA: TGCGCCAGCAGCTTGGCCAAGGGGGGGTCCCAAGAGACCCAGTACTTC; CDR3 protein: CASSLAKGGSQETQYF
V gene: TRBV4-3; J gene: TRBJ1-2; D gene: TRBD1; clone size: few; CDR3 DNA: TGCGCCAGCAGCCCTTCGGAGGGGGCGAGCTATGGCTACACCTTC; CDR3 protein: CASSPSEGASYGYTF
V gene: TRBV20-1; J gene: TRBJ1-5; D gene: TRBD1; clone size: .; CDR3 DNA: TGCAGTGCTGTGGACAGGGGGGGTGTCGGGCAGCCCCAGCATTTT; CDR3 protein: CSAVDRGGVGQPQHF
V gene: TRBV19; J gene: TRBJ2-2; D gene: .; clone size: .; CDR3 DNA: TGTGTTAGCTGGGCGAACACCGGGGAGCTGTTTTTT; CDR3 protein: CVSWANTGELFF
V gene: TRBV6-5; J gene: TRBJ1-1; D gene: .; clone size: .; CDR3 DNA: TGTGCCAGCAGTTACTCGAATTACGGCACTGAAGCTTTCTTT; CDR3 protein: CASSYSNYGTEAFF
V gene: TRBV11-1; J gene: TRBJ2-4; D gene: .; clone size: .; CDR3 DNA: TGTGCCAGCAGCTTGAAGGGATACATTCAGTACTTC; CDR3 protein: CASSLKGYIQYF
V gene: TRBV7-8; J gene: TRBJ2-3; D gene: .; clone size: few; CDR3 DNA: TGTGCCAGCAGCTTCCCACGTAGCACAGATACGCAGTATTTT; CDR3 protein: CASSFPRSTDTQYF
V gene: TRBV6-5; J gene: TRBJ1-1; D gene: .; clone size: .; CDR3 DNA: TGTGCCAGCAGTTACTCGGGTCGACGGGAAGCTTTCTTT; CDR3 protein: CASSYSGRREAFF
V gene: TRBV3-1; J gene: TRBJ1-2; D gene: .; clone size: few; CDR3 DNA: TGTGCCAGCAGCCAGTTTCGTAACTATGGCTACACCTTC; CDR3 protein: CASSQFRNYGYTF
V gene: TRBV7-8; J gene: TRBJ2-3; D gene: .; clone size: .; CDR3 DNA: TGTGCCAGCAGCAGCCAGGAGGATACGCAGTATTTT; CDR3 protein: CASSSQEDTQYF